This T cell receptor beta chain was documented in a study of lymphopenia after photon versus proton radiotherapy. The data were produced by immunoSEQ multiplex PCR, yet TCRdb's version contains in-frame clones alone and is incomplete. Counted here are 70,000 or so clones, 85% to 95% occurring once; the ten biggest clones make up about 2%. CDR3 length equals 12 residues. V lost 6 bases to trimming and J lost 1 base, with 6 bases between them. Germline lookup yields CDR1 MDHEN and CDR2 SYDVKM. This clone was observed a handful of times. This TCR was sampled from a woman aged 40 to 50 with cholangiocarcinoma. The chain joins TRBV28 to TRBJ1-1; D unclear. Sequenced material: peripheral blood, taken from a patient treated with photon-based radiotherapy. DNA of the CDR3: TGTGCCAGCAGCTTCTGGAACACTGAAGCTTTCTTT. As protein: CASSFWNTEAFF. Full variable domain (outside the CDR3, taken from reference TRBV28 and TRBJ1-1): DVKVTQSSRYLVKRTGEKVFLECVQDMDHENMFWYRQDPGLGLRLIYFSYDVKMKEKGDIPEGYSVSREKKERFSLILESASTNQTSMYLCASSFWNTEAFFGQGTRLTVV.